This T cell receptor beta chain was sequenced in a study of T cells after yellow fever vaccination. Background on the study: Researchers used SMART-Seq v4 Ultra Low Input to prepare fractions that had low cell numbers.

This clonotype was detected a few times. Antigen specificity is unknown. Each CDR3 protein is one row after TCRdb ran MiXCR on the 5' RACE reads. The table shows 500,000 to 650,000 distinct CDR3 sequences, with about 13% occurring only once. Overall study findings and caveats: The appearance of a small share of clonotypes in both CD4 and CD8 compartments was observed.

The sequence was collected from a man aged 30 to 45 who received the YFV17D yellow fever vaccine. Specimen: PBMCs, collected on the day of the yellow fever booster vaccination.

The CDR3 sequence: CSAQREYGTGELFF. The CDR3, as DNA: TGCAGTGCCCAGCGGGAGTACGGCACCGGGGAGCTGTTTTTT. The rearrangement links TRBV20-1 to TRBJ2-2, with 8 bases matching TRBD2. Germline trimming cut 6 bases from V and 4 bases from J; bases unmatched to any gene: 7. The CDR3 has 14 amino acids. Germline V gene data show CDR1 as DFQATT and CDR2 as SNEGSKA (reference sequence).